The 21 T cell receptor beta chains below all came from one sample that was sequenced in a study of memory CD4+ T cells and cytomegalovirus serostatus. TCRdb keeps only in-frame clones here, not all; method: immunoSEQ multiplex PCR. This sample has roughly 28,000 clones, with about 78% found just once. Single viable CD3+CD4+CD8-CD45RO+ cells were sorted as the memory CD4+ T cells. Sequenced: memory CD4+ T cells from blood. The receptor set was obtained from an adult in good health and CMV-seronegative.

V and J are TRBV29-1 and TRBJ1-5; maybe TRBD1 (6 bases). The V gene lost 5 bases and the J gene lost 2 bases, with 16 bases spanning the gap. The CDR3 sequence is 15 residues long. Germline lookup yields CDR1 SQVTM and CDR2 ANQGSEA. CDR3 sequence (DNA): TGCAGCGTTTTACCAGGAGGGGGAGGCAATCAGCCCCAGCATTTT. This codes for CSVLPGGGGNQPQHF.

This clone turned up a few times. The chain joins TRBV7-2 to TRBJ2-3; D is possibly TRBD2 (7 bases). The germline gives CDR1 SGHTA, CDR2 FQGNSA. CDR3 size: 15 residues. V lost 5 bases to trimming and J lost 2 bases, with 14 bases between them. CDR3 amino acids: CASSPQGGVTDTQYF. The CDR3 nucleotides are TGTGCCAGCAGCCCTCAAGGGGGGGTCACAGATACGCAGTATTTT.

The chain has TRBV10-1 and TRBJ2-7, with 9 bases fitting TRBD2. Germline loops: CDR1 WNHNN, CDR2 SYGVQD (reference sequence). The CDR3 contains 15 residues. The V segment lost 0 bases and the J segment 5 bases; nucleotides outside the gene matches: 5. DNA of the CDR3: TGCGCCAGCAGTGAGTCCCTAGCGGGAATCAACGAGCAGTACTTC. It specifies CASSESLAGINEQYF.

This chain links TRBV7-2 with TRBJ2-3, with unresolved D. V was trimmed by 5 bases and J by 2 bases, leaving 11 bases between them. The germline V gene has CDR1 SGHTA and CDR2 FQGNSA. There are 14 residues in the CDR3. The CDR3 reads CASSRKRDTDTQYF. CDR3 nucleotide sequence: TGTGCCAGCAGCCGAAAGAGAGACACAGATACGCAGTATTTT.

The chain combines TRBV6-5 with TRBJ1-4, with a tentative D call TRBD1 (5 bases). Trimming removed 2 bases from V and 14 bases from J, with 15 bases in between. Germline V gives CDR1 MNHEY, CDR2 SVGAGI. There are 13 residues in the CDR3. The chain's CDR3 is CASSYVDSSFLFF. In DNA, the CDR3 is TGTGCCAGCAGTTACGTAGACAGTTCCTTCCTGTTTTTT.

CDR3 DNA: TGTGCCAGCAAAACCACAGGGGCCGACTATGGCTACACCTTC. Amino acid sequence: CASKTTGADYGYTF. The chain links TRBV6-6 to TRBJ1-2; 7 bases fit TRBD1. This CDR3 region has 14 residues. Germline CDR1 MNHNY, CDR2 SVGAGI (reference sequence). V trimming: 7 bases; J trimming: 3 bases; junction bases outside the gene matches: 8.

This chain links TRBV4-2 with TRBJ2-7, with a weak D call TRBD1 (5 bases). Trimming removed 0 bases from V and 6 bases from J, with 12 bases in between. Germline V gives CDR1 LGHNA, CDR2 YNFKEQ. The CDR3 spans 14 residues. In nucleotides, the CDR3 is TGTGCCAGCAGCCAAGATGGGGCAGCCTCCGAGCAGTACTTC. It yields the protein CASSQDGAASEQYF.

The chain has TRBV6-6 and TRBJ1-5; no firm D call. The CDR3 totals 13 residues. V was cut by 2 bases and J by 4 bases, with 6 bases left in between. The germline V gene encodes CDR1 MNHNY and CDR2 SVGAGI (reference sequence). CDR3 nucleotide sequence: TGTGCCAGCAGTTACGCCGAAAATCAGCCCCAGCATTTT. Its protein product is CASSYAENQPQHF.

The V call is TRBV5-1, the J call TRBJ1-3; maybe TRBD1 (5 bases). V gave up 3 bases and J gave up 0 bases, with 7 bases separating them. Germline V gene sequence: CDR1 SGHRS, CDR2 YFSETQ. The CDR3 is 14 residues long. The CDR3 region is CASSSQVSGNTIYF. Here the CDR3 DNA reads TGCGCCAGCAGCTCACAGGTCTCTGGAAACACCATATATTTT.

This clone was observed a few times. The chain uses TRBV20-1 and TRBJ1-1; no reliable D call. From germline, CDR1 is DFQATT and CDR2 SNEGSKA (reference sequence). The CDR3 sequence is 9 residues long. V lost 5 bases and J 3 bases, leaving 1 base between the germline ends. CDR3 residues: CSADTEAFF. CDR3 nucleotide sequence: TGCAGTGCTGACACTGAAGCTTTCTTT.

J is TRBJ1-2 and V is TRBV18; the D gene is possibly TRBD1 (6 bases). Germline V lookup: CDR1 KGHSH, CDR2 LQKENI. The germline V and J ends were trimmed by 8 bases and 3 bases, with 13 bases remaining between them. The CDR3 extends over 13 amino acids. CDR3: CASTARTDYGYTF. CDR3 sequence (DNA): TGTGCCAGCACGGCGAGGACAGACTATGGCTACACCTTC.

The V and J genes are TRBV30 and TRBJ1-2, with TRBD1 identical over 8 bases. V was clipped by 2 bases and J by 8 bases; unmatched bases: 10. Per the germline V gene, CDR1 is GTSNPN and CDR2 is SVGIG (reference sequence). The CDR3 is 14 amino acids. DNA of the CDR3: TGTGCCTGGAGTAAAGGGCAGGGGGCCAACGGCTACACCTTC. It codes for CAWSKGQGANGYTF.

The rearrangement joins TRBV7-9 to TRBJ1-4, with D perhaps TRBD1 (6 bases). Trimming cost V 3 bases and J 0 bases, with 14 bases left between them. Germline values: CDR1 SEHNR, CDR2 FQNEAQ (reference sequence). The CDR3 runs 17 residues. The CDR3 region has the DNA TGTGCCAGCAGCTTGAGAGGAGGGGGAACAACTAATGAAAAACTGTTTTTT. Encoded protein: CASSLRGGGTTNEKLFF.

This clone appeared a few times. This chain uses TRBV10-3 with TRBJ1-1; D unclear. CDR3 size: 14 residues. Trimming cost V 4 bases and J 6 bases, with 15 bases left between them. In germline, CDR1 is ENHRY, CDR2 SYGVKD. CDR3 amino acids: CAISGRTDDPEAFF. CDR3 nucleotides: TGTGCCATCAGTGGGAGGACCGACGATCCTGAAGCTTTCTTT.

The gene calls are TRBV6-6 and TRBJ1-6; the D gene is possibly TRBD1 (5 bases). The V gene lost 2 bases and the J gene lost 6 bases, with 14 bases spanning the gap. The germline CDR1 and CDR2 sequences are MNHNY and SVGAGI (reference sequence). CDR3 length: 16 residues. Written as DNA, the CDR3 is TGTGCCAGCAGTTACGAGGGGCCCCTTGGTAATTCACCCCTCCACTTT. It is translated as CASSYEGPLGNSPLHF.

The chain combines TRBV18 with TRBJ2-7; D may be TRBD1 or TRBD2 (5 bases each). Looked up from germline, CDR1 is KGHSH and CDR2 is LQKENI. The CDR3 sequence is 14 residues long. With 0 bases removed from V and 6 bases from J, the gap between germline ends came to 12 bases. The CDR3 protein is CASSPPVGVGEQYF. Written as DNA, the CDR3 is TGTGCCAGCTCACCACCGGTGGGGGTAGGCGAGCAGTACTTC.

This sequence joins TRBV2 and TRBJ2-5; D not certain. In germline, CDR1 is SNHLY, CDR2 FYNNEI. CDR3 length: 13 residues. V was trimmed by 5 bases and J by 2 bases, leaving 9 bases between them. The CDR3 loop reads CASSLSSQETQYF. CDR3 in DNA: TGTGCCAGCAGTTTGAGCTCGCAAGAGACCCAGTACTTC.

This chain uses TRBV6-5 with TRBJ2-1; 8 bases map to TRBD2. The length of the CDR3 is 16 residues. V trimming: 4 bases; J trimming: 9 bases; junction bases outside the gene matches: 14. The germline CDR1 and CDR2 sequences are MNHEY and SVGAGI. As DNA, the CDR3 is TGTGCCAGCAGTTCCGGTCGTGGAGCGGGAGTTAGTGAGCAGTTCTTC. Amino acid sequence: CASSSGRGAGVSEQFF.

The CDR3 protein is CASSPGTGGTDTQYF. CDR3 DNA sequence: TGTGCCAGCTCACCTGGGACAGGGGGCACAGATACGCAGTATTTT. This sequence joins TRBV18 and TRBJ2-3, with 10 bases aligning to TRBD1. Germline CDR1 is KGHSH and CDR2 is LQKENI. This CDR3 is 15 amino acids long. V was pared by 3 bases and J by 1 base, with 1 base of the junction left unmatched.

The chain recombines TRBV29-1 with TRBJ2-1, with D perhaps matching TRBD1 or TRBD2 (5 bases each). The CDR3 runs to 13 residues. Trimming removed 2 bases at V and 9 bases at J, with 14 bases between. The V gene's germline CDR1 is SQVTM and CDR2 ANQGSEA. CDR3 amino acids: CSVETGQPSEQFF. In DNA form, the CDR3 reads TGCAGCGTTGAAACGGGGCAGCCAAGTGAGCAGTTCTTC.

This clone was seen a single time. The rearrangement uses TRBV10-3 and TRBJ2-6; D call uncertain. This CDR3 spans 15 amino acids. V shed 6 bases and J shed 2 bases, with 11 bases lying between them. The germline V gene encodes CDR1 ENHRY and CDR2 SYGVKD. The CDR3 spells CAISGWSAGANVLTF. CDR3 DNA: TGTGCCATCAGCGGTTGGAGTGCTGGGGCCAACGTCCTGACTTTC.